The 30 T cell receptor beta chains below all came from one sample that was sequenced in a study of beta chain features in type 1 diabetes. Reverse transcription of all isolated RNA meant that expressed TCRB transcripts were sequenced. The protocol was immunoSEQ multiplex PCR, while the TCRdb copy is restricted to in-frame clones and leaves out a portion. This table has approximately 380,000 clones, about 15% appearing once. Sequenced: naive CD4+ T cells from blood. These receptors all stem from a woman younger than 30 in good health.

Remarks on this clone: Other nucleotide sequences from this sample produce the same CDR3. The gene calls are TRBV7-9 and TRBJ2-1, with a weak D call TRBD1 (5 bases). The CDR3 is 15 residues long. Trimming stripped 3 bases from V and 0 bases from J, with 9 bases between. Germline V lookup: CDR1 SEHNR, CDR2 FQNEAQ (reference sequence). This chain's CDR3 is CASSLQGSSYNEQFF. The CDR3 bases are TGTGCCAGCAGCTTGCAGGGAAGCTCCTACAATGAGCAGTTCTTC.

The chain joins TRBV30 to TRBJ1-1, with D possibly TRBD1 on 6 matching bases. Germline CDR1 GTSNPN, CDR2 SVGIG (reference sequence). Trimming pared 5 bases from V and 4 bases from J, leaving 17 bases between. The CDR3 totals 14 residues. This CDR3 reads CAWRVRGGGTEAFF. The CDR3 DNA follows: TGTGCCTGGCGCGTAAGGGGGGGTGGCACTGAAGCTTTCTTT.

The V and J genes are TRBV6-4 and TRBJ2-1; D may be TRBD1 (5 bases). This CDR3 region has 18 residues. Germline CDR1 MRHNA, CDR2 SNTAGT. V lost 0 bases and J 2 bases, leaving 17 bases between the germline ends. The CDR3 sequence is CASSDSYLGQSTYNEQFF. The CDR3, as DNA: TGTGCCAGCAGTGACTCTTATTTGGGGCAGAGCACCTACAATGAGCAGTTCTTC.

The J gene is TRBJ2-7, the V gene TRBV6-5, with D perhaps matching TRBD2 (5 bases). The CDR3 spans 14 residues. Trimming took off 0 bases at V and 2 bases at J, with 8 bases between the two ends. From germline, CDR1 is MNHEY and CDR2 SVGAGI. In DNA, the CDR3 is TGTGCCAGCAGTTACTCCGGACTTACCTACGAGCAGTACTTC. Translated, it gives CASSYSGLTYEQYF.

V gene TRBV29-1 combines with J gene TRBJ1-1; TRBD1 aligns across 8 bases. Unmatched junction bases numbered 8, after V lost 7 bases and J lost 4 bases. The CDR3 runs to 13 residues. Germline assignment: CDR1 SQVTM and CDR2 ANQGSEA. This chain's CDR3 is CSAHRGGGTEAFF. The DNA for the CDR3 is TGCAGCGCTCACAGGGGGGGAGGCACTGAAGCTTTCTTT.

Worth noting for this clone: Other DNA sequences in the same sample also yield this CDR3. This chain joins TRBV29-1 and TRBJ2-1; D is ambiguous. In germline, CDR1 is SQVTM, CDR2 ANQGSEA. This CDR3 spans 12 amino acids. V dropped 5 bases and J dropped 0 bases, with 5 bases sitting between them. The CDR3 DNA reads TGCAGCGTTCTGAGCTCCTACAATGAGCAGTTCTTC. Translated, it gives CSVLSSYNEQFF.

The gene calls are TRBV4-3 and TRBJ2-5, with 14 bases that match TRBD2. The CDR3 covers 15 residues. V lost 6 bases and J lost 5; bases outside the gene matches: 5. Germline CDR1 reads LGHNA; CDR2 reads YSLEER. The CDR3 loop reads CASSQGLAGDETQYF. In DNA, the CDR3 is TGCGCCAGCAGTCAGGGACTAGCGGGAGATGAGACCCAGTACTTC.

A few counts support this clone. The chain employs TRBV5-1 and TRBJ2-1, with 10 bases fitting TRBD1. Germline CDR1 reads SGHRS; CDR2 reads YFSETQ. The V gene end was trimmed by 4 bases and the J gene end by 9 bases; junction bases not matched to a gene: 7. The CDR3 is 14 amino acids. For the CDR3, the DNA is TGCGCCAGCAGCCGTCCCGGGACAGGGGCTGAGCAGTTCTTC. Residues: CASSRPGTGAEQFF.

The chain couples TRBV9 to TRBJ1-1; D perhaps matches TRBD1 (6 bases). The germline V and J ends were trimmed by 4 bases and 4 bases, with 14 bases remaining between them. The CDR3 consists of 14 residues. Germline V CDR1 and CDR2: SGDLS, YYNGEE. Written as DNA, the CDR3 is TGTGCCAGCAGCCCAATTACAGGGATCACTGAAGCTTTCTTT. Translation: CASSPITGITEAFF.

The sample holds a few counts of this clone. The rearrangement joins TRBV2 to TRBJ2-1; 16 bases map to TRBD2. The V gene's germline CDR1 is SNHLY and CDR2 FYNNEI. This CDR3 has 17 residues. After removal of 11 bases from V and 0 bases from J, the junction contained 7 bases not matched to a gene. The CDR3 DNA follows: TGTGCCGGGGGGGGACTAGCGGGAGGGCCCTCCTACAATGAGCAGTTCTTC. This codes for CAGGGLAGGPSYNEQFF.

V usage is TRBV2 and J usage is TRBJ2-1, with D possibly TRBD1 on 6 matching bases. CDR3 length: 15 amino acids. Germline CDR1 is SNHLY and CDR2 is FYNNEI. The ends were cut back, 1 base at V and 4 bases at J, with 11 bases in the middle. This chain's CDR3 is CASSEEGVRYNEQFF. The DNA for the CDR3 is TGTGCCAGCAGTGAAGAGGGGGTGAGATACAATGAGCAGTTCTTC.

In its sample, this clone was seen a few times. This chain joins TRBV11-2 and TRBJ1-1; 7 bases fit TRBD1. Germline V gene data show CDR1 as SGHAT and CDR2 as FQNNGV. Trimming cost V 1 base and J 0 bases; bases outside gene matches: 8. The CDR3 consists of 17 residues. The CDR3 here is CASSLVQQGKMNTEAFF. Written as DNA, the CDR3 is TGTGCCAGCAGCTTAGTTCAACAGGGGAAGATGAACACTGAAGCTTTCTTT.

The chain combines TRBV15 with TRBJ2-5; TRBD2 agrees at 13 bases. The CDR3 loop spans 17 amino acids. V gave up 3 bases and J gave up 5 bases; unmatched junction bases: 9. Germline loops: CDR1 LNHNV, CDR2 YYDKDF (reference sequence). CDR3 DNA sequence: TGTGCCACCAGCAGGATAACTAGCGGGAGGGCCCTGGAGACCCAGTACTTC. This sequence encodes CATSRITSGRALETQYF.

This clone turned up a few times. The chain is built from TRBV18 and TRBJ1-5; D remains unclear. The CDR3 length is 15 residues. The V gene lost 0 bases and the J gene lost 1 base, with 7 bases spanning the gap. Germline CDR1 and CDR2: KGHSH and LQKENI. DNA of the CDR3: TGTGCCAGCTCACCACCGGAGATGAGCAATCAGCCCCAGCATTTT. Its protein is CASSPPEMSNQPQHF.

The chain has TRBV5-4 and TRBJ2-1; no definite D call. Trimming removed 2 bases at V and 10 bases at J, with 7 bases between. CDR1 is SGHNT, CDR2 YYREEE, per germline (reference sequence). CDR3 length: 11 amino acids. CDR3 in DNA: TGTGCCAGCAGCTTTCTACGGGAGCAGTTCTTC. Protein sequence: CASSFLREQFF.

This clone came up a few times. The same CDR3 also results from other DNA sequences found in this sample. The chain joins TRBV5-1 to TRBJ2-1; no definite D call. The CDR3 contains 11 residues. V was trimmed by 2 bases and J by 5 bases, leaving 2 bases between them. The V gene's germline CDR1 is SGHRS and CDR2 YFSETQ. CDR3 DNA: TGCGCCAGCAGCTTTAACAATGAGCAGTTCTTC. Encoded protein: CASSFNNEQFF.

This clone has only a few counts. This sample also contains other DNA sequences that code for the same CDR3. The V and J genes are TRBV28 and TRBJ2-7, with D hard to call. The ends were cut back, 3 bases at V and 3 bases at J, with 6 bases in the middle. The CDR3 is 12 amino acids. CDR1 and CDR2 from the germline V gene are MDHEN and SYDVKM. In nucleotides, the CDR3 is TGTGCCAGCAGTTTGGGCTTCTACGAGCAGTACTTC. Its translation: CASSLGFYEQYF.

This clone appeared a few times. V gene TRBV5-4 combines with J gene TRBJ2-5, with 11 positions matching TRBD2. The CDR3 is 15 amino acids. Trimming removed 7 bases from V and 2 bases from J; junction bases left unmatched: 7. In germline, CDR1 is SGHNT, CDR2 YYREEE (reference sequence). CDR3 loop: CASHGLAGLQETQYF. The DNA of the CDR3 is TGTGCCAGCCATGGACTAGCGGGCTTACAAGAGACCCAGTACTTC.

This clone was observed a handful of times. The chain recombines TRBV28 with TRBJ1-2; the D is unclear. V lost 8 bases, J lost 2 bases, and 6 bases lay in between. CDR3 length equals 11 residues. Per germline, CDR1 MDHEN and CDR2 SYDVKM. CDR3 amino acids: CASAGNYGYTF. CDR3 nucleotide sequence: TGTGCCAGCGCCGGGAACTATGGCTACACCTTC.

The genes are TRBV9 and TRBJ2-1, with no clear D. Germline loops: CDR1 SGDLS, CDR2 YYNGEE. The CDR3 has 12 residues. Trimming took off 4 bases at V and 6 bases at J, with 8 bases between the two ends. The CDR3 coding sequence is TGTGCCAGCAGCCCGCTCAGCAATGAGCAGTTCTTC. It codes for CASSPLSNEQFF.

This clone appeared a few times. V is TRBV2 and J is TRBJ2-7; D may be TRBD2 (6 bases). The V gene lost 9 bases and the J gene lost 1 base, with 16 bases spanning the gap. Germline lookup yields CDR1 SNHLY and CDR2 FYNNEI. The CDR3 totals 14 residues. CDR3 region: CASTPGLSSYEQYF. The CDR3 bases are TGTGCCAGTACGCCGGGACTGTCGTCCTACGAGCAGTACTTC.

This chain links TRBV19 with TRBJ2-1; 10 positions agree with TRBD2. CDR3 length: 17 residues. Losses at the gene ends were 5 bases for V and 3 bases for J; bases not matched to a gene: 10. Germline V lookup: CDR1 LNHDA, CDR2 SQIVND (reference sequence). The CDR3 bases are TGTGCCAGTAGTCCCCAGTCTCTAGCGGGAGTCTACAATGAGCAGTTCTTC. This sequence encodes CASSPQSLAGVYNEQFF.

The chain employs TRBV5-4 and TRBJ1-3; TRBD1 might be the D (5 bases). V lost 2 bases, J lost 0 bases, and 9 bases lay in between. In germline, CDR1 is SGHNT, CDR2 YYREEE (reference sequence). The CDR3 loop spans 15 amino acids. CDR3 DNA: TGTGCCAGCAGCTTTTCAGGGTTCTCTGGAAACACCATATATTTT. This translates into CASSFSGFSGNTIYF. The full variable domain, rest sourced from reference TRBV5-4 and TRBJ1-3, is ETGVTQSPTHLIKTRGQQVTLRCSSQSGHNTVSWYQQALGQGPQFIFQYYREEENGRGNFPPRFSGLQFPNYSSELNVNALELDDSALYLCASSFSGFSGNTIYFGEGSWLTVV.

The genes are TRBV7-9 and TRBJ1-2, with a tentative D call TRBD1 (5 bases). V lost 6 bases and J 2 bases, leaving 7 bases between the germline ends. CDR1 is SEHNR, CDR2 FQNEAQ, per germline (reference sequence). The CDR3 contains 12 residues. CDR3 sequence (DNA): TGTGCCAGCAGAGGACAAAACTATGGCTACACCTTC. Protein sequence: CASRGQNYGYTF.

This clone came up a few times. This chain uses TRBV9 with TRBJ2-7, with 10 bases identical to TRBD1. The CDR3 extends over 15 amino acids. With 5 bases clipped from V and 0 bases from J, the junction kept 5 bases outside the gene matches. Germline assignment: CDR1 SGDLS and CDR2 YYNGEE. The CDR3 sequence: CASSPGQGVSYEQYF. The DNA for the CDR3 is TGTGCCAGCAGTCCAGGACAGGGGGTCTCCTACGAGCAGTACTTC.

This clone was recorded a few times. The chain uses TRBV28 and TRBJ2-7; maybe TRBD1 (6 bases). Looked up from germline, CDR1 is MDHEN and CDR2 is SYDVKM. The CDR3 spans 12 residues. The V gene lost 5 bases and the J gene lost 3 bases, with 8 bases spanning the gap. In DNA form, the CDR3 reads TGTGCCAGCAGTATGGACAGCTACGAGCAGTACTTC. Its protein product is CASSMDSYEQYF. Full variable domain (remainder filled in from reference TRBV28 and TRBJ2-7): DVKVTQSSRYLVKRTGEKVFLECVQDMDHENMFWYRQDPGLGLRLIYFSYDVKMKEKGDIPEGYSVSREKKERFSLILESASTNQTSMYLCASSMDSYEQYFGPGTRLTVT.

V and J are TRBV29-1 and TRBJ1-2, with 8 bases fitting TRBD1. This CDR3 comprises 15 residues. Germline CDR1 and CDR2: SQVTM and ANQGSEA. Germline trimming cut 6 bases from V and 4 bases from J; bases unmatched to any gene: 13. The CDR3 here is CSVPRGQGDTYGYTF. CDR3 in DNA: TGCAGCGTCCCACGCGGACAGGGAGATACCTATGGCTACACCTTC.

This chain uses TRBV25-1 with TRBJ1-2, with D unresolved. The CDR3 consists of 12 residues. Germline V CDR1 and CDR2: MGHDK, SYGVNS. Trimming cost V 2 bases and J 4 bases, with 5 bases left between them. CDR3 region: CASSEARYGYTF. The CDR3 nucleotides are TGTGCCAGCAGTGAAGCGCGCTATGGCTACACCTTC.

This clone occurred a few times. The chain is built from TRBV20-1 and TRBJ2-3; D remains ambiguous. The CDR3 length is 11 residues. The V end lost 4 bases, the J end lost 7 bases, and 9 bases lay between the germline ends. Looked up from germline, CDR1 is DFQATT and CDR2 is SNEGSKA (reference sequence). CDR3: CSATADYTQYF. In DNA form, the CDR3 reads TGCAGTGCTACTGCAGATTATACGCAGTATTTT.

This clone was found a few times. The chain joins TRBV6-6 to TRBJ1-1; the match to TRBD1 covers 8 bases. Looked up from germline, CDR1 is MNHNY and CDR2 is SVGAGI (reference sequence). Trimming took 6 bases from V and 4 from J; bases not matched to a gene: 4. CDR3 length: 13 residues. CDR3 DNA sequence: TGTGCCAGCAGAAACGACAGGGGCACTGAAGCTTTCTTT. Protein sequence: CASRNDRGTEAFF.